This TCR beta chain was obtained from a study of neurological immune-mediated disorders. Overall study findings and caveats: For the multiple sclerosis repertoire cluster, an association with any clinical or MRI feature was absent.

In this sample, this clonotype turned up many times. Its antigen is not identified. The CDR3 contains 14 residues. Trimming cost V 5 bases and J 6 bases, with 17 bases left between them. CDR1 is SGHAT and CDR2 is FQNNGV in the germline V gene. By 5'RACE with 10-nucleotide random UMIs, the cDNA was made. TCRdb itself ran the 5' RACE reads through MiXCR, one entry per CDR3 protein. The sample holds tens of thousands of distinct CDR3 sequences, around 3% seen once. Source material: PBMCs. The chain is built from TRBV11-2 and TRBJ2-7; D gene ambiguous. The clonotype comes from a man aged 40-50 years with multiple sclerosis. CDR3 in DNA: TGTGCCAGCAGCCGCCAGTCAACCCTGGGCGAGCAGTACTTC. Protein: CASSRQSTLGEQYF.